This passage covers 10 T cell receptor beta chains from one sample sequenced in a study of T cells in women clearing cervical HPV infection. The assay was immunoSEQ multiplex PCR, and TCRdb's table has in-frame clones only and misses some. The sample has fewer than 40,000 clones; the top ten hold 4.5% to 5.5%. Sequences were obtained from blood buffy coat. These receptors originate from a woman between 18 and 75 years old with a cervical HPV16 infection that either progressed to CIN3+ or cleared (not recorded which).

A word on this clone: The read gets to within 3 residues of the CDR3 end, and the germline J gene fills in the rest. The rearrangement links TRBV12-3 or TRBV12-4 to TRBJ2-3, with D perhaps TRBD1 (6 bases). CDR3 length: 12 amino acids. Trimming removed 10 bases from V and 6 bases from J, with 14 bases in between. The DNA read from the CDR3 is TGTGCCACCACGCCTGGGGGCGATACG. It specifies CATTPGGDT. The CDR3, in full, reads CATTPGGDTQYF.

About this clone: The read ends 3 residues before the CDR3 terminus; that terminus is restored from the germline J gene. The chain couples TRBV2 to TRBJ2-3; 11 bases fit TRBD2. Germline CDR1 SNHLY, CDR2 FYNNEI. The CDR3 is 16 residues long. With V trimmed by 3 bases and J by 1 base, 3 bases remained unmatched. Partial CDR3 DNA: TGTGCCAGCAGTGACTCACTAGCGGGGGGCACAGATACG. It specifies CASSDSLAGGTDT. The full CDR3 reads CASSDSLAGGTDTQYF.

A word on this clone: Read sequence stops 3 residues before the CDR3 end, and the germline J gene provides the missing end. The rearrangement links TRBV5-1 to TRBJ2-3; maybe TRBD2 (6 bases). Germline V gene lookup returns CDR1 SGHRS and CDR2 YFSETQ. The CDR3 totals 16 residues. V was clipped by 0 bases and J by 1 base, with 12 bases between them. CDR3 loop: CASSLGDLRGTDTQYF. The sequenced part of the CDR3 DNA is TGCGCCAGCAGCTTGGGGGACTTACGAGGCACAGATACG.

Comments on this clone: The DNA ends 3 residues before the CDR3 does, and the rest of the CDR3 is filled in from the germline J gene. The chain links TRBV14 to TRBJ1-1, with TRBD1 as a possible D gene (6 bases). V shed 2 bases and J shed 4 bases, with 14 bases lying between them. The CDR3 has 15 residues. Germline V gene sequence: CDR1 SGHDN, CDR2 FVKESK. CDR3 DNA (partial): TGTGCCAGCAGCCAACCTACAGGGAGCATCACTGAA. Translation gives CASSQPTGSITE. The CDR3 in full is CASSQPTGSITEAFF.

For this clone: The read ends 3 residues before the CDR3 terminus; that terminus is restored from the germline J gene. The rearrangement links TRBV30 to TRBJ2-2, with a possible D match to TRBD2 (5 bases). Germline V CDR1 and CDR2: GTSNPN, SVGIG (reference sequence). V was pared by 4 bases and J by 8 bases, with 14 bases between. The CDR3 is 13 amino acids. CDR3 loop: CAWKRAGGGELFF. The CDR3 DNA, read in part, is TGTGCCTGGAAGCGTGCGGGTGGGGGGGAG.

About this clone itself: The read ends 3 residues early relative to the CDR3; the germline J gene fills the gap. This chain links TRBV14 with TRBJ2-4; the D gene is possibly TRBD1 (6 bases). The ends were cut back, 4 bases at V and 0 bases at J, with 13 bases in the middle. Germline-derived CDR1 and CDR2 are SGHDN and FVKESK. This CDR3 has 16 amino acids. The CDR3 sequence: CASSLRTELAKNIQYF. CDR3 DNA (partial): TGTGCCAGCAGCCTCCGGACAGAACTAGCCAAAAACATT.

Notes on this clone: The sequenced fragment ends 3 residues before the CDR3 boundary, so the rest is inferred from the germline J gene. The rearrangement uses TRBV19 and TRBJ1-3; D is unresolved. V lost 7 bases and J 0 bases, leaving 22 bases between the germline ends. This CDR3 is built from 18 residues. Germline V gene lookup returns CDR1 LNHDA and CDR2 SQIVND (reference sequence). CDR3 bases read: TGTGCCAGTACCCTAAAGGGCGACACCTTTTACTCTGGAAACACC. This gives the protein CASTLKGDTFYSGNT. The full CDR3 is CASTLKGDTFYSGNTIYF.

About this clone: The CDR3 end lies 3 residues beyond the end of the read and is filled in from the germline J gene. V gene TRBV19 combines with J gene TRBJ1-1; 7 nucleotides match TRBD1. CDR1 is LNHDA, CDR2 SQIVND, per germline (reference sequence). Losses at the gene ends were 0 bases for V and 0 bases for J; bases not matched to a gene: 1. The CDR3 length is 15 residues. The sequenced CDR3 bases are TGTGCCAGTAGTATAGAAACAGGGGTGAACACTGAA. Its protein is CASSIETGVNTE. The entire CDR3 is CASSIETGVNTEAFF.

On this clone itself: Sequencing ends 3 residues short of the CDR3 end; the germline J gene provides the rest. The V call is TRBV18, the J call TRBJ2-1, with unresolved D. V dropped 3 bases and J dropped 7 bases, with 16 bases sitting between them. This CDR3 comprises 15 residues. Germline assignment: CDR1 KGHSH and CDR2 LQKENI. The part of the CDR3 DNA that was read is TGTGCCAGCTCACCTTACGAAGGCGGTGTAAATGAG. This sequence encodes CASSPYEGGVNE. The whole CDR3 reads CASSPYEGGVNEQFF.

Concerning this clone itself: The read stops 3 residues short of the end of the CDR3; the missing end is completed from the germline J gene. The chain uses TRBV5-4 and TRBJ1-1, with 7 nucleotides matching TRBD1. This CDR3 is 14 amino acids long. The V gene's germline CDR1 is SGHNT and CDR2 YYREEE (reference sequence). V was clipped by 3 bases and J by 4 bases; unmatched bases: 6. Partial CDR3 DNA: TGTGCCAGCAGCTCAAGACAGGGCGGCACTGAA. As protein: CASSSRQGGTE. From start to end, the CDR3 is CASSSRQGGTEAFF.